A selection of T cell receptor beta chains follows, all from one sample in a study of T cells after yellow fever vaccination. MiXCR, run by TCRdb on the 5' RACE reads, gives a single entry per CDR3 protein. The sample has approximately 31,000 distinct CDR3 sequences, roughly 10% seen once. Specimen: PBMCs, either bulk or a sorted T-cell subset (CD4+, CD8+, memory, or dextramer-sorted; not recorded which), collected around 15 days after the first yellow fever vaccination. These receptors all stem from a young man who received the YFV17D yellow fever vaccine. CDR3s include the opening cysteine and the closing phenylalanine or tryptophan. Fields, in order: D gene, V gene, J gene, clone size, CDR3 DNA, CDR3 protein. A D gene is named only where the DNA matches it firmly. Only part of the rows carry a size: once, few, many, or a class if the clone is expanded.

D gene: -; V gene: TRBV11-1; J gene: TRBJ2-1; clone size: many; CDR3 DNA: TGTGCCAGCAGCTTGGGTGCAATCAATGAGCAGTTCTTC; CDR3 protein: CASSLGAINEQFF
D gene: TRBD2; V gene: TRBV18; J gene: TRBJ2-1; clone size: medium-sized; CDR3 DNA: TGTGCCAGCTCACCACAGCGGGGGGATGACAATGAGCAGTTCTTC; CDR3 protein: CASSPQRGDDNEQFF
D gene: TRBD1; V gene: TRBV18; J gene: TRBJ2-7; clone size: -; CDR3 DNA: TGTGCCAGCTCGATCGCGGGACAGGGGGCCTACGAGCAGTACTTC; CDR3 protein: CASSIAGQGAYEQYF
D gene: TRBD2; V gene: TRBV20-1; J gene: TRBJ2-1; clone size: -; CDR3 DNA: TGCAGTGCCCCAGGGACTAGCCGGTCCACCTACTCCAATGAGCAGTTCTTC; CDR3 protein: CSAPGTSRSTYSNEQFF
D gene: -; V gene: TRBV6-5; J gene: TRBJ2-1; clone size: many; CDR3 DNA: TGTGCCAGCAGTCCAGCAAGACCGTACAATGAGCAGTTCTTC; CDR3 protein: CASSPARPYNEQFF
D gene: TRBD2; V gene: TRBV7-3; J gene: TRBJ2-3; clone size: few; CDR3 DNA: TGTGCCAGCAGCTGGACTAGCGGGGGGACCTACACAGATACGCAGTATTTT; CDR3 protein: CASSWTSGGTYTDTQYF
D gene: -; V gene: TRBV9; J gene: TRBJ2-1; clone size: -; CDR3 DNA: TGTGCCAGCAGCGTTGGGGAAGTCCCCTACAATGAGCAGTTCTTC; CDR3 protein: CASSVGEVPYNEQFF
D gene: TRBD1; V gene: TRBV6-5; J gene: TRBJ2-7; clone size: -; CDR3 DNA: TGTGCCAGCAGTCACGGGGGACAGGGCTACGAGCAGTACTTC; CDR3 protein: CASSHGGQGYEQYF
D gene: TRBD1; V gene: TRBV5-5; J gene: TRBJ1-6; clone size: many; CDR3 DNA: TGTGCCAGCAGCTTACCGGGACAGCTAAATTCACCCCTCCACTTT; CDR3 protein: CASSLPGQLNSPLHF
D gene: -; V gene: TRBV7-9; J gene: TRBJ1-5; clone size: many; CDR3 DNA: TGTGCCAGCAGCTTAGGGCAGGACCATCAGCCCCAGCATTTT; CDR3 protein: CASSLGQDHQPQHF
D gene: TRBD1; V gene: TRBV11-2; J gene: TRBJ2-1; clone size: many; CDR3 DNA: TGTGCCAGCTCAGACTACAGGGGCTACAATGAGCAGTTCTTC; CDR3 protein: CASSDYRGYNEQFF
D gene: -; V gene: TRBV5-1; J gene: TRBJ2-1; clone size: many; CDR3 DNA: TGCGCCAGCAGCTTGGGGCGGGACAATGAGCAGTTCTTC; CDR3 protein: CASSLGRDNEQFF
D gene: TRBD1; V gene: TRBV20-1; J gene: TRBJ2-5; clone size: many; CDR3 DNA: TGCAGTGCTACGGGACAGGGGGCAGAGACCCAGTACTTC; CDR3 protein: CSATGQGAETQYF
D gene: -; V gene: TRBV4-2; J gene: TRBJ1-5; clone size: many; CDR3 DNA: TGTGCCAGCAGCCACCTGGGGGGGGGAGATCAGCCCCAGCATTTT; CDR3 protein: CASSHLGGGDQPQHF
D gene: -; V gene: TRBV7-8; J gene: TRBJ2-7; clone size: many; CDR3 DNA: TGTGCCAGCAGCCCCAGGGAAGGGGAGGACTACGAGCAGTACTTC; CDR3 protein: CASSPREGEDYEQYF
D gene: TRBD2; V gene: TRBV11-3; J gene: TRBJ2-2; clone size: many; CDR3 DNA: TGTGCCAGCAGCCTAGCGGTCACCGGGGAGCTGTTTTTT; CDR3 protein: CASSLAVTGELFF
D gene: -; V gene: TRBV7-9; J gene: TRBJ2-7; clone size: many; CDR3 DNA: TGTGCCAGCAGCTCCACAGGGCGCCCCTACGAGCAGTACTTC; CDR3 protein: CASSSTGRPYEQYF
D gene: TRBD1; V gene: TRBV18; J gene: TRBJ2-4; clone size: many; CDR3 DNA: TGTGCCAGCTCACGGATCGAACAGGGGGTTGGAGTTGCCAAAAACATTCAGTACTTC; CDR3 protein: CASSRIEQGVGVAKNIQYF
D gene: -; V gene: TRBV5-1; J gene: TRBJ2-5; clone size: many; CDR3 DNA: TGCGCCAGCAGCTTACTTCCGGGAGTCAAAGAGACCCAGTACTTC; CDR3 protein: CASSLLPGVKETQYF
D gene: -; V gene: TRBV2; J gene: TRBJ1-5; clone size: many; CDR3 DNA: TGTGCCAGCACGGGAAGCATTAGCAATCAGCCCCAGCATTTT; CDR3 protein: CASTGSISNQPQHF
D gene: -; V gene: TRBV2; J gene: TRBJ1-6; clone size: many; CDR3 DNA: TGTGCCAGCAGCCCACAGGGAATGGTGGATTCACCCCTCCACTTT; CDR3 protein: CASSPQGMVDSPLHF
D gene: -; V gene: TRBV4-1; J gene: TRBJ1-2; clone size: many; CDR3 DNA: TGCGCCAGCAGCCCGATGACAGCAGAAGGCTACACCTTC; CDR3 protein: CASSPMTAEGYTF
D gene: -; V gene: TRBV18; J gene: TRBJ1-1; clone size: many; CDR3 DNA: TGTGCCAGCTCACCCATTCGGGACACTGAAGCTTTCTTT; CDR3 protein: CASSPIRDTEAFF
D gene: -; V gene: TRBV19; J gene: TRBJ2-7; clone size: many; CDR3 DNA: TGTGCCAGTAGTATTGGAGGCGGCTACGAGCAGTACTTC; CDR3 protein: CASSIGGGYEQYF
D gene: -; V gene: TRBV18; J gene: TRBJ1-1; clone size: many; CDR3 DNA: TGTGCCAGCTCACCACAGGGAAGGCGAGACACTGAAGCTTTCTTT; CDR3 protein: CASSPQGRRDTEAFF
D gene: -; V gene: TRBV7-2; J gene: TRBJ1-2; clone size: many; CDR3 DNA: TGTGCCAGCAGCCACCCCGTGGCGAATGGCTACACCTTC; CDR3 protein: CASSHPVANGYTF
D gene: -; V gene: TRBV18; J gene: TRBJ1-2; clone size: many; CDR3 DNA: TGTGCCAGCTCACCACGGACGGCGGATGGCTACACCTTC; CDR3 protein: CASSPRTADGYTF
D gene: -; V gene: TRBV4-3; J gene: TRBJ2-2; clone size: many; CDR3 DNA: TGCGCCAGCAGCCAAGGCACCAGCTATCCCACCGGGGAGCTGTTTTTT; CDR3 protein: CASSQGTSYPTGELFF
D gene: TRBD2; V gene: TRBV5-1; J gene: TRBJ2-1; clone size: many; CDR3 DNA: TGCGCCAGTATGGCCGGGGGGGGCGGTTCCCCCGAGCAGTTCTTC; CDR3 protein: CASMAGGGGSPEQFF
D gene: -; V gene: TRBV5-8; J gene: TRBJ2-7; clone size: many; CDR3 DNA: TGTGCCAGCAGACCAGGGGTCGGGGCTTTGTACGAGCAGTACTTC; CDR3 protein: CASRPGVGALYEQYF
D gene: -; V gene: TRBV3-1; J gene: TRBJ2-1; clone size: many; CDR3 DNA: TGTGCCAGCAGCCAAGGAACTAATGAGCAGTTCTTC; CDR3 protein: CASSQGTNEQFF
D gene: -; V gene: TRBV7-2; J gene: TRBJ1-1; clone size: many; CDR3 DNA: TGTGCCAGCAGCTCTCTTTATGGCTTTGAAGCTTTCTTT; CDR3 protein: CASSSLYGFEAFF
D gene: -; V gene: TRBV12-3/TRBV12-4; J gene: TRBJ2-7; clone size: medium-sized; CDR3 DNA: TGTGCCAGCAGTTTGGAGGGGAGCTCCTACGAGCAGTACTTC; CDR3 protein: CASSLEGSSYEQYF
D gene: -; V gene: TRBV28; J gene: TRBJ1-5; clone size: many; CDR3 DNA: TGTGCCAGCAGCAAAATCTACAGGGTTCCTCAGCCCCAGCATTTT; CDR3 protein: CASSKIYRVPQPQHF
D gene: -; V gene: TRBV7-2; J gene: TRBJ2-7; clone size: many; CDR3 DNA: TGTGCCAGCAGACCGCCAGGATACGAGCAGTACTTC; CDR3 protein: CASRPPGYEQYF
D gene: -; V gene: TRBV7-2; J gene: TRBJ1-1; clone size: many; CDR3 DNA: TGTGCCAGCAGCTTAGGAGGGGCTGGTTGGGTCACTGAAGCTTTCTTT; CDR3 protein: CASSLGGAGWVTEAFF